The 14 T cell receptor beta chains presented below share a single source sample, sequenced in a study of blood T cell repertoires in COVID-19. Data came from immunoSEQ multiplex PCR; TCRdb stores just in-frame clones and leaves some out. The table has a few hundred thousand clones, about 90% seen once; the top ten hold approximately 0.93%. What was sequenced was PBMCs or T cells enriched from blood (not recorded which). Receptors were obtained from a woman aged 30 to 39 who had recovered from COVID-19.

This sequence joins TRBV5-5 and TRBJ2-5, with 9 bases fitting TRBD1. The CDR3 length is 15 residues. After removal of 4 bases from V and 7 bases from J, the junction contained 11 bases not matched to a gene. Germline CDR1 and CDR2: SGHKS and YYEKEE (reference sequence). CDR3 in DNA: TGTGCCAGCAGCCCTCCGGGGGGACAGGGTGGGACCCAGTACTTC. Encoded protein: CASSPPGGQGGTQYF. Combining the CDR3 with reference TRBV5-5 and TRBJ2-5 gives the whole variable domain DAGVTQSPTHLIKTRGQQVTLRCSPISGHKSVSWYQQVLGQGPQFIFQYYEKEERGRGNFPDRFSARQFPNYSSELNVNALLLGDSALYLCASSPPGGQGGTQYFGPGTRLLVL.

The chain combines TRBV19 with TRBJ1-5; 7 bases align to TRBD1. J was trimmed by 2 bases and V by 4 bases; bases with no gene match: 8. CDR1 LNHDA and CDR2 SQIVND come from the germline V gene (reference sequence). CDR3 length: 16 residues. The CDR3 DNA is TGTGCCAGTAGTAAATCTCAGGGGGGTGGCAATCAGCCCCAGCATTTT. Protein: CASSKSQGGGNQPQHF.

The CDR3 DNA follows: TGTGCCAGCAGTGAGAGCACTAGCGGGGGCACAGATACGCAGTATTTT. It translates to CASSESTSGGTDTQYF. J is TRBJ2-3 and V is TRBV6-4; 10 nucleotides match TRBD2. V was pared by 3 bases and J by 1 base, with 4 bases of the junction left unmatched. The CDR3 contains 16 residues. Germline assignment: CDR1 MRHNA and CDR2 SNTAGT.

The rearrangement links TRBV10-1 to TRBJ2-5, with 8 bases that match TRBD1. V gave up 5 bases and J gave up 5 bases; unmatched junction bases: 13. Germline V gene data show CDR1 as WNHNN and CDR2 as SYGVQD (reference sequence). The CDR3 loop spans 16 amino acids. This chain's CDR3 is CASSLGQGQPRETQYF. CDR3 nucleotides: TGCGCCAGCAGTCTCGGACAGGGCCAGCCGAGGGAGACCCAGTACTTC.

This clone was detected only a few times. The chain couples TRBV30 to TRBJ2-2, with TRBD2 matching 12 bases. Germline-derived CDR1 and CDR2 are GTSNPN and SVGIG (reference sequence). The CDR3 spans 15 residues. Losses at the gene ends were 0 bases for V and 9 bases for J; bases not matched to a gene: 5. The CDR3 DNA follows: TGTGCCTGGAGTGTTTCTAGCGGGGGGGCGAGGGAGCTGTTTTTT. Protein: CAWSVSSGGARELFF.

This chain links TRBV28 with TRBJ1-1; D unclear. V was pared by 3 bases and J by 4 bases, with 15 bases between. The CDR3 covers 15 residues. Germline V CDR1 and CDR2: MDHEN, SYDVKM. CDR3: CASSLRSTRGTEAFF. Written as DNA, the CDR3 is TGTGCCAGCAGTTTGCGATCCACACGGGGCACTGAAGCTTTCTTT.

The rearrangement uses TRBV11-2 and TRBJ2-7; TRBD1 matches at 12 bases. The CDR3 consists of 14 residues. The V gene's germline CDR1 is SGHAT and CDR2 FQNNGV. The V gene end was trimmed by 5 bases and the J gene end by 6 bases; junction bases not matched to a gene: 5. CDR3 nucleotides: TGTGCCAGCAGCCCAGGGACAGGGGGCGTCGAGCAGTACTTC. It is translated as CASSPGTGGVEQYF.

The chain combines TRBV28 with TRBJ1-2; 10 bases fit TRBD1. CDR3 length equals 18 residues. The germline V gene has CDR1 MDHEN and CDR2 SYDVKM. Unmatched junction bases numbered 14, after V lost 3 bases and J lost 4 bases. CDR3 protein: CASSFGPPDRGEGYGYTF. DNA for the CDR3: TGTGCCAGCAGTTTCGGGCCCCCGGACAGGGGGGAAGGCTATGGCTACACCTTC.

The chain has TRBV29-1 and TRBJ1-6, with 7 bases fitting TRBD1. There are 12 residues in the CDR3. V dropped 7 bases and J dropped 13; count of bases not matched to a gene: 10. Germline loops: CDR1 SQVTM, CDR2 ANQGSEA. CDR3 DNA: TGCAGCGCTAGACAGGGAGAGGAGCCCCTCCACTTT. Amino acid sequence: CSARQGEEPLHF.

The CDR3: CASSPLPSGGPGSGANVLTF. CDR3 coding DNA: TGTGCCAGCTCACCACTTCCTAGCGGGGGACCCGGTTCTGGGGCCAACGTCCTGACTTTC. The chain links TRBV18 to TRBJ2-6; TRBD2 aligns across 10 bases. Trimming took 1 base from V and 1 from J; bases not matched to a gene: 10. This CDR3 spans 20 amino acids. The germline V gene encodes CDR1 KGHSH and CDR2 LQKENI.

This sequence joins TRBV10-2 and TRBJ2-1, with a tentative D call TRBD2 (6 bases). The CDR3 is made up of 13 amino acids. Germline-derived CDR1 and CDR2 are WSHSY and SAAADI. V lost 1 base and J 7 bases, leaving 8 bases between the germline ends. CDR3 in DNA: TGCGCCAGCAGTGAGTTTGGGGGGAATGAGCAGTTCTTC. Amino acids: CASSEFGGNEQFF.

This chain connects TRBV3-1 (or the pseudogene TRBV3-2) to TRBJ1-6; TRBD1 aligns across 9 bases. J lost 7 bases, V lost 3 bases, and 4 bases had no gene match. Germline-derived CDR1 and CDR2 are LGHDT and YNNKEL (reference sequence). This CDR3 is 15 amino acids long. CDR3 sequence (DNA): TGTGCCAGCAGCCAGGGACAGGGTAGGAATTCACCCCTCCACTTT. This gives the protein CASSQGQGRNSPLHF.

The chain links TRBV30 to TRBJ1-3; TRBD1 might be the D (6 bases). Per the germline V gene, CDR1 is GTSNPN and CDR2 is SVGIG (reference sequence). The V and J ends lost 4 bases and 7 bases respectively, with 14 bases between them. This CDR3 contains 13 residues. The DNA for the CDR3 is TGTGCCTGGACAGGGGCGAGGAGCAACACCATATATTTT. It is translated as CAWTGARSNTIYF.

The rearrangement links TRBV30 to TRBJ2-5; the D is unclear. Looked up from germline, CDR1 is GTSNPN and CDR2 is SVGIG (reference sequence). The V end lost 1 base, the J end lost 2 bases, and 2 bases lay between the germline ends. The CDR3 contains 11 residues. CDR3 bases: TGTGCCTGGAGTGCTCAAGAGACCCAGTACTTC. The encoded protein is CAWSAQETQYF.